The 12 T cell receptor beta chains given below trace back to one sample, sequenced in a study of early T cells in non-severe SARS-CoV-2 infection. MiXCR, applied by TCRdb to the 5' RACE reads, yields one record per CDR3 protein. The data hold 40,000 or so distinct CDR3 sequences, with about 5.6% observed a single time. Input material: whole blood. The receptor source for this set is an adult who was a healthcare worker with PCR-confirmed SARS-CoV-2 infection or an uninfected control (not recorded which).

This clonotype was observed at least ten times. V and J are TRBV4-2 and TRBJ1-5; D might be TRBD1 (6 bases). V was pared by 1 base and J by 4 bases, with 8 bases between. The CDR3 has 14 amino acids. Germline CDR1 is LGHNA and CDR2 is YNFKEQ. Written as DNA, the CDR3 is TGTGCCAGCAGCCAAGGGACAGAAAATCAGCCCCAGCATTTT. It specifies CASSQGTENQPQHF.

At least ten counts were recorded for this clonotype. V usage is TRBV20-1 and J usage is TRBJ1-3, with a weak D call TRBD1 (5 bases). The germline V gene has CDR1 DFQATT and CDR2 SNEGSKA (reference sequence). The length of the CDR3 is 13 residues. Trimming removed 7 bases at V and 2 bases at J, with 12 bases between. The CDR3: CSGRRGAGNTIYF. For the CDR3, the DNA is TGCAGTGGCAGAAGGGGAGCTGGAAACACCATATATTTT.

This clonotype was seen many times. The chain uses TRBV11-2 and TRBJ2-2; D call uncertain. V was shortened by 5 bases and J by 7 bases, with 11 bases between the two germline ends. CDR3 length equals 13 residues. Germline V CDR1 and CDR2: SGHAT, FQNNGV. Written as DNA, the CDR3 is TGTGCCAGCAGCCGCGCGGTGGGCGGGGAGCTGTTTTTT. It encodes CASSRAVGGELFF.

With regard to this clonotype: Possible read error: a much larger clone is one base away. The chain uses TRBV10-3 and TRBJ2-5, with D perhaps TRBD1 (6 bases). The CDR3 is made up of 13 amino acids. Trimming removed 6 bases at V and 2 bases at J, with 10 bases between. Germline assignment: CDR1 ENHRY and CDR2 SYGVKD. In DNA, the CDR3 is TGTGCCATCAGGGGGACACCGCAAGAGACCCAGTACTTC. Its protein product is CAIRGTPQETQYF.

This clonotype was picked up many times. This chain joins TRBV7-2 and TRBJ2-5; 12 positions match TRBD2. The ends lost 1 base at V and 1 base at J; junction bases unmatched: 7. Germline assignment: CDR1 SGHTA and CDR2 FQGNSA. The CDR3 length is 18 residues. CDR3: CASSLGRTSGVGQETQYF. CDR3 sequence (DNA): TGTGCCAGCAGCTTAGGGCGGACTAGCGGGGTGGGCCAAGAGACCCAGTACTTC. Filled out from reference TRBV7-2 and TRBJ2-5, the complete variable domain reads GAGVSQSPSNKVTEKGKDVELRCDPISGHTALYWYRQSLGQGLEFLIYFQGNSAPDKSGLPSDRFSAERTGGSVSTLTIQRTQQEDSAVYLCASSLGRTSGVGQETQYFGPGTRLLVL.

The chain combines TRBV5-5 with TRBJ2-5, with D hard to call. The CDR3 runs 12 residues. The germline V gene encodes CDR1 SGHKS and CDR2 YYEKEE (reference sequence). Trimming stripped 4 bases from V and 3 bases from J, with 7 bases between. The CDR3 protein is CASSRPKETQYF. The CDR3 nucleotides are TGTGCCAGCAGCCGCCCCAAAGAGACCCAGTACTTC.

The chain recombines TRBV5-1 with TRBJ2-1, with D possibly TRBD2 on 5 matching bases. The CDR3 extends over 13 amino acids. Trimming removed 4 bases at V and 9 bases at J, with 14 bases between. The germline gives CDR1 SGHRS, CDR2 YFSETQ. The CDR3 sequence is CASSHTRVLEQFF. CDR3 DNA sequence: TGCGCCAGCAGCCATACGAGGGTACTTGAGCAGTTCTTC.

This clonotype was counted many times. V and J are TRBV25-1 and TRBJ2-2, with D perhaps TRBD2 (6 bases). The CDR3 length is 17 residues. Trimming took off 2 bases at V and 7 bases at J, with 20 bases between the two ends. Germline V gives CDR1 MGHDK, CDR2 SYGVNS. The CDR3 here is CASSESRDSLLGGELFF. The CDR3 nucleotides read TGTGCCAGCAGTGAAAGCCGGGACTCCCTTTTGGGCGGGGAGCTGTTTTTT.

This clonotype appeared a few times. The chain uses TRBV27 and TRBJ1-1; D gene ambiguous. The CDR3 consists of 13 residues. Per the germline V gene, CDR1 is MNHEY and CDR2 is SMNVEV (reference sequence). The V end lost 5 bases, the J end lost 0 bases, and 7 bases lay between the germline ends. This chain's CDR3 is CASSLQMNTEAFF. The DNA of the CDR3 is TGTGCCAGCAGTCTGCAAATGAACACTGAAGCTTTCTTT.

This clonotype occurred many times. The chain carries TRBV6-6 and TRBJ2-2; 8 bases agree with TRBD2. V shed 0 bases and J 7 bases; nucleotides not matched to a gene: 7. The CDR3 is 16 residues long. CDR1 is MNHNY, CDR2 SVGAGI, per germline (reference sequence). CDR3 coding DNA: TGTGCCAGCAGTTACTCCTCGGGAGGGCCCCACGGGGAGCTGTTTTTT. Protein product: CASSYSSGGPHGELFF.

This clonotype was detected a few times. The chain uses TRBV15 and TRBJ2-5, with a weak D call TRBD2 (6 bases). CDR1 and CDR2 from the germline V gene are LNHNV and YYDKDF (reference sequence). V was clipped by 10 bases and J by 7 bases, with 22 bases between them. The CDR3 has 14 amino acids. The CDR3 loop is CASVGGGGSGTQYF. DNA for the CDR3: TGTGCCAGCGTTGGAGGAGGAGGGTCCGGGACCCAGTACTTC.

The sample holds a few counts of this clonotype. The rearrangement uses TRBV3-1 and TRBJ2-2; no definite D call. Germline CDR1 and CDR2: LGHDT and YNNKEL (reference sequence). The CDR3 has 13 residues. V was cut by 5 bases and J by 6 bases, with 10 bases left in between. CDR3 DNA sequence: TGTGCCAGCAGCTCCGGGTGGGCCGGGGAGCTGTTTTTT. It codes for CASSSGWAGELFF.